This T cell receptor beta chain was captured in a study of OX40 agonist ivuxolimab in advanced cancers. Across the study: Patients receiving dose escalation had hepatocellular carcinoma, melanoma, renal cell or head and neck cancer. Partial responses occurred in Three dose-escalation patients, one with hepatocellular carcinoma and two with cutaneous melanoma.

Worth noting for this clone: The antigen is not known.

The CDR3 has 16 amino acids. V shed 4 bases and J shed 2 bases, with 18 bases lying between them. Germline V gene lookup returns CDR1 SGDLS and CDR2 YYNGEE. Assay: immunoSEQ multiplex PCR; the TCRdb copy retains only in-frame clones and omits some. The data show about 130,000 clones, with roughly 92% seen just once and 0.7% to 0.9% held by the top ten. Study-level findings and limits: The average count of expanded clones was higher among CD8+ T cells than among CD4+.

The clonotype originates from an adult with an advanced solid tumor such as melanoma, head and neck, liver or kidney cancer. The rearrangement uses TRBV9 and TRBJ2-5; weak D call: TRBD2 (5 bases). Sequenced material: CD4+ or CD8+ T cells sorted from blood, taken in a trial of the OX40 agonist ivuxolimab. The CDR3 loop reads CASSSGGGGLQETQYF. The CDR3 bases are TGTGCCAGCAGCTCAGGAGGCGGAGGACTTCAAGAGACCCAGTACTTC.